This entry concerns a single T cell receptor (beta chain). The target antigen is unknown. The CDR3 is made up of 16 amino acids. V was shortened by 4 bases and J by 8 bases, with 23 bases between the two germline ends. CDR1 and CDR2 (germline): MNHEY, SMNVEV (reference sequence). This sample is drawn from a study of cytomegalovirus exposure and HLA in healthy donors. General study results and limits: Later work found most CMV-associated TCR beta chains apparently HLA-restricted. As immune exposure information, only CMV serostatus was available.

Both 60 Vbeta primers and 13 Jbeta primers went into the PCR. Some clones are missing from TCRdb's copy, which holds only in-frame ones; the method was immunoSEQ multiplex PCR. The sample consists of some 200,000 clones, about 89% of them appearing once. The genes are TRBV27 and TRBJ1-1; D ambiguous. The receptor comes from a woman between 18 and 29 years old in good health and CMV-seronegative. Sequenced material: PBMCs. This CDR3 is CASSSSAGQLTVEAFF. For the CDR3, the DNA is TGTGCCAGCAGTTCCAGTGCCGGCCAGTTGACTGTAGAAGCTTTCTTT.